The next 12 T cell receptor beta chains were all read from a single sample in a study of blood T cell repertoires in COVID-19. Here immunoSEQ multiplex PCR was the method, and the copy in TCRdb shows in-frame clones only, minus some. The sample has about 370,000 clones; roughly nine tenths are singletons. The specimen was PBMCs or T cells enriched from blood (not recorded which). The receptors come from a man younger than 35 who had recovered from COVID-19.

The chain uses TRBV4-2 and TRBJ2-7; 8 positions agree with TRBD2. There are 16 residues in the CDR3. The V segment lost 1 base and the J segment 0 bases; nucleotides outside the gene matches: 5. Germline V gives CDR1 LGHNA, CDR2 YNFKEQ. Here the CDR3 reads CASSQVGSGGSYEQYF. The CDR3 nucleotides are TGTGCCAGCAGCCAAGTCGGGAGCGGGGGCTCCTACGAGCAGTACTTC.

This CDR3 reads CASSEYPRGMGDYGYTF. DNA of the CDR3: TGTGCCAGCAGTGAATACCCTCGCGGGATGGGTGACTATGGCTACACCTTC. V gene TRBV6-4 combines with J gene TRBJ1-2; D gene uncertain. V lost 3 bases to trimming and J lost 3 bases, with 20 bases between them. The CDR3 has 17 residues. Germline V gene lookup returns CDR1 MRHNA and CDR2 SNTAGT.

The rearrangement links TRBV19 to TRBJ1-5, with TRBD1 matching over 10 bases. The CDR3 loop spans 15 amino acids. Trimming took 5 bases from V and 6 from J; bases not matched to a gene: 7. CDR1 and CDR2 from the germline V gene are LNHDA and SQIVND (reference sequence). CDR3 DNA sequence: TGTGCCAGTAGTGGAGGACAGGGGGGGATTCAGCCCCAGCATTTT. Encoded protein: CASSGGQGGIQPQHF. The full variable domain, rest sourced from reference TRBV19 and TRBJ1-5, is DGGITQSPKYLFRKEGQNVTLSCEQNLNHDAMYWYRQDPGQGLRLIYYSQIVNDFQKGDIAEGYSVSREKKESFPLTVTSAQKNPTAFYLCASSGGQGGIQPQHFGDGTRLSIL.

The CDR3 loop reads CASSLSPNRYNEQFF. Here the CDR3 DNA reads TGTGCCAGCAGCTTAAGTCCTAACCGCTACAATGAGCAGTTCTTC. V gene TRBV7-3 combines with J gene TRBJ2-1; D gene uncertain. The CDR3 contains 15 residues. The V end lost 1 base, the J end lost 3 bases, and 10 bases lay between the germline ends. Germline V gene lookup returns CDR1 SGHTA and CDR2 FQGTGA.

CDR3 sequence reads: CASSRGERYEQYF. CDR3 bases: TGTGCCAGCAGTCGGGGGGAAAGGTACGAGCAGTACTTC. The chain carries TRBV6-5 and TRBJ2-7, with 7 bases that match TRBD2. Germline V gives CDR1 MNHEY, CDR2 SVGAGI. The CDR3 totals 13 residues. Trimming took 5 bases from V and 4 from J; bases not matched to a gene: 5.

The V call is TRBV5-6, the J call TRBJ2-7; possible D gene TRBD2, 6 bases. CDR3 size: 12 residues. V dropped 4 bases and J dropped 7 bases, with 12 bases sitting between them. Germline values: CDR1 SGHDT, CDR2 YYEEEE. This CDR3 reads CASSQGTWEQYF. The CDR3, as DNA: TGTGCCAGCAGCCAAGGGACTTGGGAGCAGTACTTC.

This clone appeared once. V is TRBV18 and J is TRBJ1-5; TRBD1 matches at 9 bases. Trimming cost V 3 bases and J 6 bases; bases outside gene matches: 9. CDR1 is KGHSH, CDR2 LQKENI, per germline. This CDR3 contains 16 residues. CDR3 sequence reads: CASSPPGTGWGQPQHF. The CDR3 DNA follows: TGTGCCAGCTCACCTCCCGGGACAGGGTGGGGTCAGCCCCAGCATTTT.

This clone showed up just once. This sequence joins TRBV4-1 and TRBJ1-1; the match to TRBD1 covers 7 bases. V lost 0 bases to trimming and J lost 12 bases; unmatched junction nucleotides: 7. The CDR3 is made up of 13 amino acids. Germline lookup yields CDR1 MGHRA and CDR2 YSYEKL. The DNA for the CDR3 is TGCGCCAGCAGCCAAGAAGGGGGCGTCCAGCCTTTCTTT. Amino acids: CASSQEGGVQPFF.

The V gene is TRBV28, the J gene TRBJ2-3; the match to TRBD2 covers 13 bases. CDR3 length: 17 residues. J gave up 2 bases and V 3 bases, and 5 bases lay outside the gene matches. In germline, CDR1 is MDHEN, CDR2 SYDVKM. CDR3 protein: CASSFGLAGASTDTQYF. The DNA of the CDR3 is TGTGCCAGCAGTTTCGGACTAGCGGGGGCCTCCACAGATACGCAGTATTTT.

This chain links TRBV6-5 with TRBJ1-6; 8 bases line up with TRBD1. J was trimmed by 7 bases and V by 7 bases; bases with no gene match: 6. CDR3 length: 14 residues. Germline CDR1 is MNHEY and CDR2 is SVGAGI. CDR3 residues: CASTTGEPNSPLHF. The DNA of the CDR3 is TGTGCCAGCACGACAGGGGAACCCAATTCACCCCTCCACTTT.

V and J are TRBV13 and TRBJ1-1; no clear D gene. Between the trimmed V and J ends, which lost 0 bases and 5 bases, there was a span of 7 bases. The CDR3 sequence is 13 residues long. Germline V gene sequence: CDR1 PRHDT, CDR2 FYEKMQ (reference sequence). The CDR3 DNA reads TGTGCCAGCAGCTTAGGGGTGGAGACTGAAGCTTTCTTT. Amino acids: CASSLGVETEAFF.

This rearrangement joins TRBV7-9 to TRBJ2-3; TRBD2 agrees at 8 bases. CDR3 length: 15 residues. Germline assignment: CDR1 SEHNR and CDR2 FQNEAQ (reference sequence). J was trimmed by 5 bases and V by 5 bases; bases with no gene match: 9. The DNA for the CDR3 is TGTGCCAGCAGCCTAAAGCGGGAGACGATAGATACGCAGTATTTT. Translating gives CASSLKRETIDTQYF.